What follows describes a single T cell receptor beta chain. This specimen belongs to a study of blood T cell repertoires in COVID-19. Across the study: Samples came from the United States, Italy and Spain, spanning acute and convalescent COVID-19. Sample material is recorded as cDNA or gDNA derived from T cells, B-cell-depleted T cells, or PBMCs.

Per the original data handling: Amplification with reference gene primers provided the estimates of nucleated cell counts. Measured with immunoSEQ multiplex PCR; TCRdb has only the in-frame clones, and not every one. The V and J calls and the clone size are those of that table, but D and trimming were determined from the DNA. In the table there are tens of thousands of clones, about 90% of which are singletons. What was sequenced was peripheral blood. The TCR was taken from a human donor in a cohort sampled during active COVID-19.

CDR3 sequence: CASSRTGDQYQPQHF. DNA of the CDR3: TGTGCCAGTAGTAGGACAGGGGATCAGTATCAGCCCCAGCATTTT. The gene calls are TRBV19 and TRBJ1-5, with 9 bases lining up with TRBD1. Per the germline V gene, CDR1 is LNHDA and CDR2 is SQIVND (reference sequence). V shed 4 bases, J shed 5 bases, and the junction held 6 bases outside the gene matches. The CDR3 is 15 amino acids.